The 28 T cell receptor beta chains reported below all come from one sample, sequenced in a study of technical replicates of blood from several donors. Repertoires were generated with immunoSEQ multiplex PCR, while TCRdb's copy carries only in-frame clones and drops some. The sample includes about 93,000 clones, roughly 96% of them seen just once. Sequences were obtained from T cells isolated from PBMCs. These receptors were collected from a human donor in good health.

This chain connects TRBV6-1 to TRBJ2-1; 9 bases match TRBD1. Trimming cost V 7 bases and J 9 bases; bases outside gene matches: 4. CDR3 length: 12 amino acids. Germline CDR1 is MNHNS and CDR2 is SASEGT. DNA of the CDR3: TGTGCCAGCAAAACAGGGGGCGGTGAGCAGTTCTTC. Residues: CASKTGGGEQFF.

The chain has TRBV6-6 and TRBJ1-2; D is possibly TRBD1 (5 bases). CDR1 MNHNY and CDR2 SVGAGI come from the germline V gene (reference sequence). The CDR3 is 14 amino acids. V dropped 4 bases and J dropped 2 bases, with 11 bases sitting between them. In DNA, the CDR3 is TGTGCCAGCAGTTTTTCAGGGAGGAACTATGGCTACACCTTC. Protein sequence: CASSFSGRNYGYTF.

The CDR3 sequence is CASSAGTAVYGYTF. In nucleotides, the CDR3 is TGTGCCAGCAGTGCGGGGACAGCCGTCTATGGCTACACCTTC. The V gene is TRBV2, the J gene TRBJ1-2; 7 bases are a match to TRBD1. V lost 4 bases and J lost 4; bases outside the gene matches: 6. This CDR3 is 14 amino acids long. The germline gives CDR1 SNHLY, CDR2 FYNNEI.

CDR3 sequence reads: CASTGNDGQPQHF. CDR3 nucleotide sequence: TGTGCCAGTACAGGGAATGACGGTCAGCCCCAGCATTTT. The chain is built from TRBV10-3 and TRBJ1-5; TRBD1 might be the D (6 bases). CDR1 is ENHRY, CDR2 SYGVKD, per germline. V was pared by 10 bases and J by 6 bases, with 16 bases between. The CDR3 extends over 13 amino acids.

The genes are TRBV6-4 and TRBJ2-1, with a tentative D call TRBD2 (5 bases). V lost 2 bases, J lost 5 bases, and 10 bases lay in between. Germline assignment: CDR1 MRHNA and CDR2 SNTAGT. The CDR3 has 14 residues. CDR3 amino acids: CASSDPPSHNEQFF. The CDR3, as DNA: TGTGCCAGCAGTGACCCGCCTAGCCACAATGAGCAGTTCTTC.

This rearrangement joins TRBV6-1 to TRBJ2-7; D is possibly TRBD1 (5 bases). V was clipped by 7 bases and J by 0 bases, with 13 bases between them. This CDR3 region has 14 residues. The germline V gene encodes CDR1 MNHNS and CDR2 SASEGT. CDR3 coding DNA: TGTGCCAGCACCATTAACACAGGCTCCTACGAGCAGTACTTC. Protein: CASTINTGSYEQYF.

The chain uses TRBV28 and TRBJ2-5; D gene unclear. The CDR3 has 13 residues. Germline CDR1 MDHEN, CDR2 SYDVKM. With 3 bases removed from V and 3 bases from J, the gap between germline ends came to 8 bases. The CDR3 is CASSLVVKETQYF. DNA of the CDR3: TGTGCCAGCAGTTTGGTAGTTAAAGAGACCCAGTACTTC.

The chain uses TRBV6-6 and TRBJ1-1, with D perhaps matching TRBD1 (6 bases). Germline V gene sequence: CDR1 MNHNY, CDR2 SVGAGI (reference sequence). The ends were cut back, 5 bases at V and 3 bases at J, with 16 bases in the middle. The CDR3 is 15 residues long. The DNA for the CDR3 is TGTGCCAGCAGTATGCTACAGGGTTTGGACACTGAAGCTTTCTTT. It yields the protein CASSMLQGLDTEAFF.

This rearrangement joins TRBV7-9 to TRBJ2-2, with 9 bases identical to TRBD2. The germline gives CDR1 SEHNR, CDR2 FQNEAQ (reference sequence). CDR3 length: 19 amino acids. Unmatched junction bases numbered 18, after V lost 4 bases and J lost 6 bases. CDR3 DNA sequence: TGTGCCAGCAGCTCCGACCTCGGGACTAGCCAGTTATCAGCCGGGGAGCTGTTTTTT. This codes for CASSSDLGTSQLSAGELFF.

The CDR3 sequence: CSVVPGKKRGLAVEQYF. CDR3 nucleotide sequence: TGCAGCGTTGTCCCAGGGAAGAAAAGAGGACTAGCGGTCGAGCAGTACTTC. The chain couples TRBV29-1 to TRBJ2-7; 10 nucleotides agree with TRBD2. V gave up 4 bases and J gave up 6 bases; unmatched junction bases: 18. Germline CDR1 reads SQVTM; CDR2 reads ANQGSEA. There are 17 residues in the CDR3.

The chain couples TRBV10-3 to TRBJ1-2, with D tentatively TRBD1 (6 bases). This CDR3 has 12 residues. Germline values: CDR1 ENHRY, CDR2 SYGVKD. V gave up 11 bases and J gave up 3 bases, with 13 bases separating them. The CDR3 region has the DNA TGTGCCGTACAGGGTGCGGACTATGGCTACACCTTC. Protein sequence: CAVQGADYGYTF.

The chain uses TRBV6-6 and TRBJ1-2; no reliable D call. Germline V gene sequence: CDR1 MNHNY, CDR2 SVGAGI (reference sequence). The CDR3 has 12 residues. V was shortened by 6 bases and J by 5 bases, with 10 bases between the two germline ends. CDR3 in DNA: TGTGCCAGCAGGTCAGGTGATTATGGCTACACCTTC. Protein product: CASRSGDYGYTF.

This clone was seen once. The chain uses TRBV29-1 and TRBJ2-1; 11 bases are shared with TRBD2. Trimming at V came to 6 bases and at J to 3 bases, leaving 7 bases not matched to a gene. Germline V gene data show CDR1 as SQVTM and CDR2 as ANQGSEA. The CDR3 loop spans 15 amino acids. The CDR3 DNA reads TGCAGCGTGTACGAGACTAGCGGGATCTACAATGAGCAGTTCTTC. Amino acids: CSVYETSGIYNEQFF.

The genes are TRBV10-3 and TRBJ1-2; TRBD1 matches at 7 bases. V trimming: 1 base; J trimming: 3 bases; junction bases outside the gene matches: 8. CDR3 length: 16 residues. Germline V gives CDR1 ENHRY, CDR2 SYGVKD. The CDR3 bases are TGTGCCATCAGTGAGTTGGGGACAGAATATGACTATGGCTACACCTTC. Protein sequence: CAISELGTEYDYGYTF.

The rearrangement uses TRBV2 and TRBJ2-7, with a weak D call TRBD2 (5 bases). Per the germline V gene, CDR1 is SNHLY and CDR2 is FYNNEI. This CDR3 spans 14 amino acids. V was trimmed by 1 base and J by 3 bases, leaving 10 bases between them. CDR3 nucleotides: TGTGCCAGCAGTGAAGGCGGACTTAGCTACGAGCAGTACTTC. Translating it yields CASSEGGLSYEQYF.

The genes are TRBV7-6 and TRBJ1-1; no reliable D call. Germline CDR1 and CDR2: SGHVS and FNYEAQ. With 1 base removed from V and 4 bases from J, the gap between germline ends came to 10 bases. The CDR3 loop spans 14 amino acids. The CDR3 here is CASSLDGRSTEAFF. CDR3 in DNA: TGTGCCAGCAGCTTAGATGGGAGATCCACTGAAGCTTTCTTT.

This chain connects TRBV5-6 to TRBJ1-2; D gene ambiguous. Germline assignment: CDR1 SGHDT and CDR2 YYEEEE. The CDR3 has 14 residues. The V gene lost 0 bases and the J gene lost 0 bases, with 6 bases spanning the gap. CDR3 in DNA: TGTGCCAGCAGCTTGGAGCCTACTAACTATGGCTACACCTTC. As protein: CASSLEPTNYGYTF. The full variable domain, its missing parts supplied by reference TRBV5-6 and TRBJ1-2, is DAGVTQSPTHLIKTRGQQVTLRCSPKSGHDTVSWYQQALGQGPQFIFQYYEEEERQRGNFPDRFSGHQFPNYSSELNVNALLLGDSALYLCASSLEPTNYGYTFGSGTRLTVV.

The CDR3 region has the DNA TGTGCCACTAGGAGCTCGGGACAGAATAATTCACCCCTCCACTTT. Translation gives CATRSSGQNNSPLHF. This chain uses TRBV2 with TRBJ1-6; 7 bases align to TRBD1. This CDR3 has 15 residues. The germline CDR1 and CDR2 sequences are SNHLY and FYNNEI. V lost 10 bases to trimming and J lost 5 bases; unmatched junction nucleotides: 11.

The chain has TRBV15 and TRBJ1-5; 8 bases are shared with TRBD1. CDR1 LNHNV and CDR2 YYDKDF come from the germline V gene (reference sequence). The V gene end was trimmed by 5 bases and the J gene end by 4 bases; junction bases not matched to a gene: 4. The CDR3 is 14 residues long. The DNA of the CDR3 is TGTGCCACCAGCGGGGGGACAGGTAATCAGCCCCAGCATTTT. Protein sequence: CATSGGTGNQPQHF.

This clone was seen more than once but under ten times. The chain joins TRBV2 to TRBJ1-1; 8 nucleotides agree with TRBD1. Germline V CDR1 and CDR2: SNHLY, FYNNEI. The CDR3 has 14 residues. J was trimmed by 7 bases and V by 7 bases; bases with no gene match: 11. The CDR3 DNA reads TGTGCCAGCACTAAGGAGACAGGGGCCCTTGAAGCTTTCTTT. It yields the protein CASTKETGALEAFF.

This chain joins TRBV30 and TRBJ1-5; D ambiguous. The CDR3 contains 14 residues. Between the trimmed V and J ends, which lost 1 base and 3 bases, there was a span of 10 bases. Germline V gives CDR1 GTSNPN, CDR2 SVGIG (reference sequence). Here the CDR3 DNA reads TGTGCCTGGAGTGCACAGACAAACAATCAGCCCCAGCATTTT. Its translation: CAWSAQTNNQPQHF.

The chain carries TRBV5-5 and TRBJ1-1; TRBD1 might be the D (5 bases). CDR1 is SGHKS, CDR2 YYEKEE, per germline (reference sequence). The CDR3 totals 15 residues. V was cut by 3 bases and J by 3 bases, with 15 bases left in between. The CDR3 DNA reads TGTGCCAGCAGCTCGTTGGGCAGGGCGGACACTGAAGCTTTCTTT. Translation gives CASSSLGRADTEAFF.

This chain joins TRBV11-3 and TRBJ1-2; D is ambiguous. This CDR3 comprises 14 residues. V was pared by 8 bases and J by 6 bases, with 19 bases between. Germline lookup yields CDR1 SGHNT and CDR2 YENEEA. CDR3 nucleotides: TGTGCCAGCGGAATACGCGGTTTCTCAGATGGCTACACCTTC. This sequence encodes CASGIRGFSDGYTF. The whole variable domain, remainder taken from reference TRBV11-3 and TRBJ1-2, is EAGVVQSPRYKIIEKKQPVAFWCNPISGHNTLYWYLQNLGQGPELLIRYENEEAVDDSQLPKDRFSAERLKGVDSTLKIQPAELGDSAVYLCASGIRGFSDGYTFGSGTRLTVV.

The V and J genes are TRBV5-1 and TRBJ2-1; 14 bases line up with TRBD2. This CDR3 has 16 residues. Trimming at V came to 5 bases and at J to 12 bases, leaving 13 bases not matched to a gene. CDR1 SGHRS and CDR2 YFSETQ come from the germline V gene. CDR3 in DNA: TGCGCCAGCAGTATCCGGACTAGCGGGGGGCCAAGTGGGCAGTTCTTC. Its translation: CASSIRTSGGPSGQFF.

This rearrangement joins TRBV11-2 to TRBJ1-2; no reliable D call. Looked up from germline, CDR1 is SGHAT and CDR2 is FQNNGV. This CDR3 is 14 amino acids long. V was shortened by 4 bases and J by 5 bases, with 14 bases between the two germline ends. This CDR3 is CASSSRAEGYGYTF. The CDR3 DNA sequence: TGTGCCAGCAGCTCTCGGGCAGAGGGTTATGGCTACACCTTC.

This chain links TRBV5-6 with TRBJ2-1; 7 bases map to TRBD2. The germline CDR1 and CDR2 sequences are SGHDT and YYEEEE. CDR3 length: 14 residues. V lost 4 bases to trimming and J lost 10 bases; unmatched junction nucleotides: 11. The CDR3 sequence is CASSPERGLGEQFF. DNA for the CDR3: TGTGCCAGCAGCCCCGAGCGGGGACTTGGAGAGCAGTTCTTC.

The CDR3 DNA sequence: TGTGCCAGCAGTTCACCCCTTGGGTTAGGAGGGCCTAGTAGGTCCTTCTACGAGCAGTACTTC. The encoded protein is CASSSPLGLGGPSRSFYEQYF. J is TRBJ2-7 and V is TRBV27; D possibly corresponds to TRBD2 (6 bases). V was shortened by 4 bases and J by 3 bases, with 34 bases between the two germline ends. The germline V gene has CDR1 MNHEY and CDR2 SMNVEV (reference sequence). The CDR3 extends over 21 amino acids.

The chain has TRBV28 and TRBJ2-3; 9 bases are shared with TRBD2. From germline, CDR1 is MDHEN and CDR2 SYDVKM. V gave up 1 base and J gave up 3 bases; unmatched junction bases: 8. CDR3 length: 17 amino acids. CDR3 loop: CASSLYGRLAGTDTQYF. The CDR3 DNA reads as TGTGCCAGCAGTTTATACGGTCGGCTAGCGGGAACAGATACGCAGTATTTT.